This T cell receptor beta chain came from a study of cytomegalovirus exposure and HLA in healthy donors listed by TCRdb under 2017. About the investigation overall: According to an earlier analysis of a few hundred of the donors, about 170 million T cells yielded roughly 110 million unique TCR beta sequences and approximately 300 Gb of sequence data. Among the approximately 400 genotyped donors, about 83% belonged to the genetic ancestry cluster associated with self-reported Caucasian donors. Both class I and class II loci were covered by HLA typing, at four-digit resolution. In an earlier analysis of more than 550 of the donors, high-throughput TCR beta sequencing was used to judge whether each TCR beta V gene segment behaved as functional or pseudogenic. Alongside the repertoire data, information on donor age, sex, ethnicity and CMV serostatus was compiled. Besides the first cohort of about 730 subjects, a separate validation cohort made up of 90 to 150 different subjects was used. In a later genetic analysis, genome-wide SNP genotypes for 398 of the 666 donors were used, and that subset was treated as a discovery cohort. Approximately 300 gigabases of sequencing data and 70 million to 100 million unique TCR sequences made up an early release that covered some 640 HLA-typed donors. The later analysis used no new phenotypic data to find candidate immune exposures, relying instead on TCR beta sequences and their occurrence across donors. The study aimed to test whether cataloging public T cell receptors could reveal signatures of past pathogen exposure. A later analysis re-examined previously published TCR beta repertoires from just over 650 donors and added high-resolution HLA genotyping to investigate patterns of TCR occurrence. The study used immunosequencing to profile the T cell repertoires of 600 to 850 subjects and linked those repertoires to cytomegalovirus serostatus. All discovery cohort repertoires had been generated using a single sequencing platform. Among around 400 genotyped donors of the cohort, an average of approximately 240,000 unique TCR beta nucleotide sequences was sequenced per donor, of which 15% to 20% were non-productive. A handful of DR-DQ haplotypes were handled as single units for association and clustering because linkage in the cohort was strong. Typing coverage differed by locus: A, B, C, DRB1 and DQB1 were typed in roughly 620-640 donors, DQA1 in 522, DPA1 in 600 to 610, and DPB1 in just under 490. High-throughput TCR immunosequencing, statistical association of individual TCRs with disease status, and machine learning were combined to predict cytomegalovirus infection status. Results and caveats for the whole study, not just this receptor: A few of the identified cytomegalovirus-associated TCR beta chains were confirmed in vitro to be specific for cytomegalovirus antigens. A later analysis found that TCR association rates varied across HLA loci, with DRB1 alleles showing the most associated TCRs and HLA-C alleles the fewest. A further reported finding was that TCR beta sequences accurately predicted the HLA-A and HLA-B alleles for most subjects in the first cohort. For the cohort, immune exposure information was limited to CMV serostatus. V-gene and J-gene trimming of TCR beta chains was associated with a missense DCLRE1C variant in a later genetic analysis, and the association was replicated in an independent cohort. Specific HLA alleles were associated with 15,000 to 20,000 TCR beta sequences at a false discovery rate of 0.05 in a later analysis. Assigning TCR associations to individual alleles was difficult when HLA alleles, especially DR and DQ, strongly co-occurred. A later analysis found that HLA-associated TCR beta chains were more clonally expanded and had lower generation probabilities than equally common non-associated chains. According to a later genetic analysis, donors in an Asian-associated ancestry cluster had fewer N-insertions in productive TCRs than the roughly 660-donor mean. The classifier was reported to diagnose cytomegalovirus status with high specificity and sensitivity in both the original cohort and the validation cohort. The study listed 150 to 200 TCR beta chains as associated with cytomegalovirus. A cluster of highly shared sequence variants was judged likely to be a technical artifact of the sequencing pipeline. According to a later analysis, parvovirus B19, influenza, CMV and Epstein-Barr virus appeared linked to several top co-occurrence clusters. Because counts were too low, 15 to 20 rarely observed V segments, including chromosome 9 orphons, were left out of the earlier analysis of several hundred of the donors. Across donors, most TCR sequences were observed very rarely, whereas some public TCRs were present in many individuals. This cohort had only TCR beta chains sequenced, and the lack of alpha or paired-chain data limited which features could be detected. Sequencing depth was assumed to be roughly uniform across donors in the presence/absence analyses, though that assumption may not hold. The authors suggested that the approach could potentially be generalized to other disease states and immunological phenotypes. In a later analysis, most CMV-associated TCR beta chains were found to appear HLA-restricted, with HLA associations seemingly driven largely by CMV exposure. Correlated functional status among segregating V segments might be attributable to linkage disequilibrium, but an unknown experimental factor could not be ruled out. Because some donors lacked HLA typing at each locus, the association tests relied only on the typed subset. In an earlier analysis of under 600 of the donors, most TCR beta V segments were observed in productive rearrangements about 87% or about 30% of the time, broadly matching IMGT annotations.

Of note for this clone: The clone's antigen remains unknown. No much larger clone is present one base from it, and per-base qualities are unavailable.

The cohort consisted of some 670 healthy bone marrow donors. All cohort members were sampled while nominally healthy, although unrecorded immune exposures were likely present. The donor tested CMV seropositive, placing the donor among the 289 seropositive members of the cohort. Every donor gave a peripheral blood sample, and the peripheral blood mononuclear cells from that sample were used for TCR beta sequencing. The Qiagen DNeasy Blood Extraction Kit was used to extract genomic DNA from the blood cell samples. Receptor libraries were prepared by the immunoSEQ multiplex PCR assay. For the multiplex PCR, a mixture combining 60 forward primers for TCR Vbeta segments and 13 reverse primers for TCR Jbeta segments was used. Amplification of the CDR3 region of rearranged TCR beta genes was performed with a multiplex PCR assay on genomic DNA. Amplified TCR beta libraries were sequenced as 87-base-pair reads on the Illumina HiSeq System. Turning to the authors' computational methods: Across the 600 to 700 repertoires, a later analysis counted tens of millions of unique TCR beta chains, 9.5 million to 12 million of which were shared by at least two donors. To remove PCR and sequencing errors, raw reads were error-corrected and collapsed into unique sequences using a nearest-neighbor algorithm that merged closely related sequences. V, D and J gene segments were assigned by aligning CDR3 sequences to IMGT reference sequences. For a sequence to be retained, at least a six-nucleotide match to both a V gene segment and a J gene segment was required. A rearrangement was called productive if the CDR3 had no stop codons and remained in frame with V and J, and every other rearrangement was called non-productive. Following IMGT convention, CDR3 was defined as the stretch from the second conserved V-encoded cysteine to the conserved J-encoded phenylalanine. The earlier analysis of a few hundred of the donors excluded sequences that lacked an unambiguous match to a single V gene segment. An earlier analysis of over 450 of the donors classified V segments as functional when productive rearrangements were above 56.7% and as segregating when the standard deviation between donors was above 5%. To diagnose cytomegalovirus status from the catalog of TCR beta chain sequences, a statistical classification framework was built. V and J gene assignment, in a later analysis, came from comparing TCR nucleotide sequences with IMGT/GENE-DB human TR gene sequences. In a later analysis, CDR3 sequences and most-parsimonious VDJ recombination scenarios were assigned using the TCRdist pipeline. In a later analysis, every TCR beta chain was defined by the combination of its CDR3 amino acid sequence and its V-gene family, and reads without a unique V-gene family were dropped. A later analysis removed several hundred highly shared, low-generation-probability nucleotide sequences to deal with suspected cross-contamination and a sequencing artifact. For each public chain, a later analysis derived a clonal expansion index from normalized ranks of inferred template counts within each repertoire. A later analysis computed generation probabilities with a VDJ recombination model fitted to out-of-frame rearrangements, and checked the results against IGoR. In a later analysis, hypergeometric tests were used to score TCR-TCR, TCR-HLA and TCR-CMV co-occurrence, with a repertoire-size bias correction applied to TCR pairs. In a later analysis, false discovery rates were estimated by permuting HLA or CMV assignments 20 times. A later analysis grouped co-occurring TCRs with DBSCAN, adding TCRdist sequence similarity when clustering within HLA-allele-positive subsets. Repertoires with fewer than 30,000 or more than 120,000 public chains, plus five repertoires with anomalous nucleotide sharing, were excluded from co-occurrence clustering. Entries here come from immuneACCESS through TCRdb and include only in-frame sequences with V and J called. Some clones fail to appear in such tables; in the studies checked, an unresolved V gene covers under half of the shortfall, and the cause of the remainder is unknown. The V and J calls and the clone size are those of that table, but D and trimming were determined from the DNA. The sample yields 150,000 to 200,000 clones; around 80% were counted once. The ten most abundant clones make up approximately 13% of the sample.

Material for sequencing was PBMCs. This receptor was obtained from a woman aged 50 to 60 in good health and CMV-seropositive.

The CDR3 region reads CAISESGQGAPPGGSPLHF. The base sequence is TGTGCCATCAGTGAGTCAGGACAGGGGGCTCCCCCAGGAGGCTCACCCCTCCACTTT. This chain joins TRBV10-3 to TRBJ1-6; 11 central nucleotides agree with TRBD1. In the germline V gene, CDR1 corresponds to ENHRY and CDR2 to SYGVKD. V loses 0 bases at its end and J loses 10 bases; junction bases beyond the gene matches: 14. The CDR3 has 19 amino acids, counting the end cysteine and phenylalanine. The only DNA kept is the CDR3, 57 bases in frame from the first base.